Reported below is one TCR beta chain. Its antigen is unknown. This entry is derived from a study of OX40 agonist ivuxolimab in advanced cancers. Study-wide results and limits: In a subset of nonresponders, normalized T-cell clonal expansion was also low. At 0.1 to 3.0 mg/kg, CD4+ and CD8+ blood T cells expanded clonally by week 6.

CDR3 size: 16 residues. V lost 3 bases to trimming and J lost 1 base, with 15 bases between them. Looked up from germline, CDR1 is MGHRA and CDR2 is YSYEKL. Libraries were prepared by immunoSEQ multiplex PCR; TCRdb keeps only in-frame clonotypes and omits some of them. Among some 64,000 clones listed, roughly nine tenths were seen once. The chain couples TRBV4-1 to TRBJ1-1; TRBD1 might be the D (5 bases). The origin of this receptor is an adult with an advanced solid tumor such as melanoma, head and neck, liver or kidney cancer. The source was CD4+ or CD8+ T cells sorted from blood, collected in a trial of the OX40 agonist ivuxolimab. This chain's CDR3 is CASSHQWGSANTEAFF. The CDR3 nucleotides read TGCGCCAGCAGCCACCAATGGGGGTCGGCGAACACTGAAGCTTTCTTT.